This TCR beta chain is from a study of post-analysis software for immune sequencing data (dated by TCRdb to the mid-2010s). In the study overall: The recorded disease courses included relapsing-remitting, secondary progressive and progressive-relapsing multiple sclerosis, and some patients had no subtype annotation. The patient repertoires were compared against 10 to 12 previously published healthy control repertoires obtained from donors aged about 6 to 28 years. A subset of samples was prepared in parallel using single-end sample barcoding, then pooled and co-amplified after Illumina adapter ligation.

Details on this clonotype: Its antigen is currently not known. No much larger clonotype is one base removed from it; base qualities were not supplied.

The CDR3 starts with the cysteine, ends with the phenylalanine, and has 16 residues. CDR3 DNA is the only sequence kept; it has 48 bases, read in frame from the first base. In the germline V gene, CDR1 corresponds to MNHNS and CDR2 to SASEGT. Trimming at the junction amounts to 7 bases on V and 9 bases on J, and the germline ends lie 22 bases apart. To demonstrate the VDJtools post-analysis software, the study profiled TCR beta repertoires from the peripheral blood of about 13 young patients with multiple sclerosis. Multiple sclerosis patients were children and adolescents aged roughly 6 to 16 years. The investigation overall reported the following: Direct clustering with F measure showed strong co-clustering of samples prepared in the same batch, prompting a batch-effect correction. The control group was slightly older than the multiple sclerosis patient group. Patients showed significantly higher frequencies than controls for a handful of TRBV segments, among them TRBV5-6, TRBV5-1 and TRBV20-1. Multiple sclerosis patients had significantly lower normalized Chao1 diversity than controls, a result that suggests substantial peripheral T-cell clonal expansion.

The library was built by means of PCR. TCRdb records Illumina HiSeq 2500 as the sequencer. To reduce PCR and sequencing biases, unique molecular identifiers were incorporated into the TCR beta cDNA libraries. Roughly 500,000 cDNA molecules were obtained per 1 to 10 million input T cells, so each molecule approximated one T cell. The patient libraries were prepared and sequenced using the same protocol as the earlier healthy control dataset. Samples belonging to the same batch were prepared together, multiplexed and sequenced on a shared HiSeq lane. As for the authors' bioinformatics: Raw barcoded reads were processed with MIGEC, discarding single-read molecular identifier groups before consensus assembly and CDR3 extraction. VDJtools was used for post-analysis of the clonotype tables, with diversity normalized by down-sampling every dataset to the smallest sample size. In repertoire overlap clustering, CDR3 amino acid sequences, but not nucleotide sequences, were matched to correct batch-related cross-sample contamination. TCRdb's own reprocessing of the public reads used fastp at Q25 and MiXCR and kept productive beta chains. Entries are consolidated by CDR3 protein sequence, retaining the most common genes and DNA. What appears here as the V and J calls and clone size reflects TCRdb's work, not the paper's. This sample has about 540,000 distinct CDR3 sequences in its table, and less than 40% of those were observed once. The top ten clones comprise approximately 6% of the sample.

The V and J genes are TRBV6-1 and TRBJ1-6, with no D gene named confidently. Source material: blood. The clonotype comes from a girl aged 2-17 years with multiple sclerosis. The CDR3 has the sequence CASTHLMGAAGSPLHF. The DNA sequence is TGTGCCAGCACTCACCTCATGGGCGCCGCAGGTTCACCCCTCCACTTT.